This T cell receptor (beta chain) stems from a study of CD8 T cells in Susac syndrome. Study context: The sequenced Susac syndrome patients included more than five who had clinically active disease and about 8 who were in remission. Study-level points and caveats: Expansion of clones was not seen in the CD4+ T cell repertoires of Susac syndrome. It was acknowledged in the study that its TCR sequencing and HLA analysis involved a relatively small number of individuals.

When the RNA was reverse transcribed, random hexamers were used with an input of about 0.5 to 1 ug. Using its own MiXCR run on the immunoSEQ multiplex PCR reads, TCRdb lists one record per CDR3 protein. The sample includes 150,000 to 200,000 distinct CDR3 sequences, around 95% of them seen just once. The CDR3 has 12 residues. V was pared by 5 bases and J by 1 base, with 5 bases between. This clonotype occurred a few times. Its antigen is currently unknown. The CD8+ and CD4+ T cells were negatively isolated, with the TEMRA cells enriched by FACS. V is TRBV12-3 or TRBV12-4 and J is TRBJ1-1; D is unresolved. The specimen sequenced was CD4+ T cells from PBMCs. The receptor was derived from a human donor with Susac syndrome. Here the CDR3 DNA reads TGTGCCAGCAGTCTACCGAACACTGAAGCTTTCTTT. The encoded protein is CASSLPNTEAFF.